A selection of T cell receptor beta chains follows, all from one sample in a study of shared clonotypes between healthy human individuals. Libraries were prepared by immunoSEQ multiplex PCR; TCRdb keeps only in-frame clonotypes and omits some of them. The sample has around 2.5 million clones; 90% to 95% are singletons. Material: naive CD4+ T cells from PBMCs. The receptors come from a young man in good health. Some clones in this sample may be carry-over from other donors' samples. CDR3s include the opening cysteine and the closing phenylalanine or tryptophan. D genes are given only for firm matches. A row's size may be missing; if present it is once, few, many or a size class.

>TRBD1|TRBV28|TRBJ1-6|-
CASRSRPRGLNSPLHF
TGTGCCAGCAGAAGCAGGCCCAGGGGGCTGAATTCACCCCTCCACTTT
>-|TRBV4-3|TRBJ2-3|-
CASSRSRSGGTDTQYF
TGCGCCAGCAGCCGCTCCAGGAGTGGCGGAACAGATACGCAGTATTTT
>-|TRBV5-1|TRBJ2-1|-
CASSLEGVLSYNEQFF
TGCGCCAGCAGCTTGGAAGGGGTTCTCTCCTACAATGAGCAGTTCTTC
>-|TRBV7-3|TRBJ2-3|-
CASSPSGGDTQYF
TGTGCCAGCAGCCCGAGCGGTGGGGATACGCAGTATTTT
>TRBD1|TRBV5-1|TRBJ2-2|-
CASSFITGGDTGELFF
TGCGCCAGCAGCTTCATCACAGGGGGAGACACCGGGGAGCTGTTTTTT
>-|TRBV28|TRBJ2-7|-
CASSLSGHEQYF
TGTGCCAGCAGTTTATCAGGCCACGAGCAGTACTTC
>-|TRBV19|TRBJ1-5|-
CASIARGGDQPQHF
TGTGCCAGTATCGCTAGGGGGGGCGATCAGCCCCAGCATTTT
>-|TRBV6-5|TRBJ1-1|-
CASSYASLNTEAFF
TGTGCCAGCAGCTACGCAAGTTTGAACACTGAAGCTTTCTTT
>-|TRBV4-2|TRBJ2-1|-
CASSPPEGPSYNEQFF
TGTGCCAGCAGCCCCCCTGAGGGCCCCTCCTACAATGAGCAGTTCTTC
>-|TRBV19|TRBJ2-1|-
CASSTRHPFSYNEQFF
TGTGCCAGTAGTACTCGACACCCCTTCTCCTACAATGAGCAGTTCTTC
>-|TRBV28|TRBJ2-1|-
CASSPRTEQFF
TGTGCCAGCAGTCCAAGAACTGAGCAGTTCTTC
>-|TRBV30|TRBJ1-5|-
CAWSVGSQPQHF
TGTGCCTGGAGTGTTGGTAGTCAGCCCCAGCATTTT
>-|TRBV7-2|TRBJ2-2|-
CANSSVVSAGELFF
TGTGCCAACAGCTCCGTAGTATCTGCCGGGGAGCTGTTTTTT
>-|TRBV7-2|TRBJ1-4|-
CASSLVREATNEKLFF
TGTGCCAGCAGCTTAGTGCGGGAAGCAACTAATGAAAAACTGTTTTTT
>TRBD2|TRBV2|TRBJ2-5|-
CASTSGINQETQYF
TGTGCCAGCACTAGCGGAATAAACCAAGAGACCCAGTACTTC
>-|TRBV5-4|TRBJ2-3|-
CASSVAVGYIYTQYF
TGTGCCAGCAGTGTAGCGGTGGGCTATATATATACGCAGTATTTT
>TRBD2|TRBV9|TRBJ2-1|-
CASSVRGLAGDNEQFF
TGTGCCAGCAGCGTAAGGGGGCTAGCGGGAGACAATGAGCAGTTCTTC
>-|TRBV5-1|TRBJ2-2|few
CASSPRNTGELFF
TGCGCCAGCAGCCCACGGAACACCGGGGAGCTGTTTTTT
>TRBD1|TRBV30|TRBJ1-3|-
CAWSSGTGGRGNTIYF
TGTGCCTGGAGTTCGGGGACAGGGGGCCGTGGAAACACCATATATTTT
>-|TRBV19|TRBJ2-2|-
CASSIGTSAGELFF
TGTGCCAGTAGTATAGGGACCTCGGCCGGGGAGCTGTTTTTT
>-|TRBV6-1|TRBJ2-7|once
CASSRTSPSYEQYF
TGTGCCAGCAGTCGGACATCCCCGTCCTACGAGCAGTACTTC
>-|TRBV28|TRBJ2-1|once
CASSFPQGGAYNEQFF
TGTGCCAGCAGTTTCCCTCAAGGGGGGGCTTACAATGAGCAGTTCTTC
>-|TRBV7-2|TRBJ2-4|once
CASSSPKRGNIQYF
TGTGCCAGCAGCTCCCCGAAGAGGGGAAACATTCAGTACTTC
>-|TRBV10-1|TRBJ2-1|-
CASSDNTGKDGQFF
TGCGCCAGCAGTGACAACACGGGCAAGGATGGGCAGTTCTTC
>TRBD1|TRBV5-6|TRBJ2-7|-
CASSTTSGGPYEQYF
TGTGCCAGCAGCACAACATCAGGGGGCCCCTACGAGCAGTACTTC
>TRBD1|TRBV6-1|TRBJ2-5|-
CASRGQGGLQTQYF
TGTGCCAGCAGGGGACAGGGTGGACTCCAGACCCAGTACTTC
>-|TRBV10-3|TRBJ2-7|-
CAISELAGKSGEQYF
TGTGCCATCAGTGAACTGGCAGGGAAAAGCGGCGAGCAGTACTTC
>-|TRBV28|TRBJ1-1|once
CASRTPEHTEAFF
TGTGCCAGCAGGACTCCGGAGCACACTGAAGCTTTCTTT
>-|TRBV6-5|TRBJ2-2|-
CASSMTTGELFF
TGTGCCAGCAGTATGACCACCGGGGAGCTGTTTTTT
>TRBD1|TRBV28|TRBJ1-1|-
CASSSSPGQVNTEAFF
TGTGCCAGCAGTTCTTCCCCGGGACAGGTGAACACTGAAGCTTTCTTT
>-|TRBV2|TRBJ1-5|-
CASREQGVGNQPQHF
TGTGCCAGCAGGGAACAGGGTGTCGGCAATCAGCCCCAGCATTTT
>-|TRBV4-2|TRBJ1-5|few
CASSQTGSYQPQHF
TGTGCCAGCAGCCAAACAGGGTCGTATCAGCCCCAGCATTTT
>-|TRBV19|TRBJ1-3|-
CASTPGWKFSGNTIYF
TGTGCCAGTACCCCGGGGTGGAAGTTCTCTGGAAACACCATATATTTT
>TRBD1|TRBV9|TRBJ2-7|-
CASSVTGQGYEQYF
TGTGCCAGCAGCGTGACGGGACAGGGTTACGAGCAGTACTTC
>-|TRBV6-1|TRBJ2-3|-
CASNEGRAVPYPDTQYF
TGTGCCAGCAATGAGGGACGGGCCGTCCCGTATCCAGATACGCAGTATTTT
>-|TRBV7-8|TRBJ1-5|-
CASSLAQRDPQHF
TGTGCCAGCAGCTTAGCGCAGCGCGACCCCCAGCATTTT
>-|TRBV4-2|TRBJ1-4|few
CASSLGYSNEKLFF
TGTGCCAGCAGCCTAGGGTACAGTAATGAAAAACTGTTTTTT